These T cell receptor beta chains were read from a single sample in a study of blood T cell repertoires in COVID-19. The assay was immunoSEQ multiplex PCR, and TCRdb's table has in-frame clones only and misses some. The sample has just over 250,000 clones, around 90% seen once. Sequencing was done on a sample of peripheral blood. The receptor source for this set is a person aged 18 to 29 with COVID-19, enrolled during active disease. CDR3s include the opening cysteine and the closing phenylalanine or tryptophan. A D gene is named only where the DNA matches it firmly. A row's size may be missing; if present it is once, few, many or a size class.

d_call	v_call	clone_size	j_call	cdr3_nt	cdr3_aa
NA	TRBV18	NA	TRBJ2-2	TGTGCCAGCTCACCAAAATGGTCGGACTCCCTCACCGGGGAGCTGTTTTTT	CASSPKWSDSLTGELFF
TRBD1	TRBV2	once	TRBJ1-1	TGTGCCAGCAGAGCCACAGGGGAAACTGAAGCTTTCTTT	CASRATGETEAFF
TRBD2	TRBV7-9	few	TRBJ2-1	TGTGCCAGCAGCTTATCTTTAGCGGGAGCATACAATGAGCAGTTCTTC	CASSLSLAGAYNEQFF
NA	TRBV18	once	TRBJ2-7	TGTGCCAGCTCACCACCGGGGGGACAGACGGGTGAGCAGTACTTC	CASSPPGGQTGEQYF
TRBD1	TRBV6-5	once	TRBJ1-1	TGTGCCAGCAGTAGGGACAGGGAAAGGGCTTTCTTT	CASSRDRERAFF
NA	TRBV7-2	NA	TRBJ2-1	TGTGCCAGCAGCTTTTTTCAGGGTTCCGGCAATGAGCAGTTCTTC	CASSFFQGSGNEQFF
TRBD1	TRBV9	once	TRBJ1-5	TGTGCCAGCAGCGCGGACAGGGGGGACAATCAGCCCCAGCATTTT	CASSADRGDNQPQHF
TRBD2	TRBV9	NA	TRBJ2-7	TGTGCCAGCAGCTCCGGGACTAGTTCGACCGAGCAGTACTTC	CASSSGTSSTEQYF
NA	TRBV19	once	TRBJ1-2	TGTGCCAGTAGTATTTCACAGGGAGTCGAACGCTACACCTTC	CASSISQGVERYTF
TRBD1	TRBV29-1	once	TRBJ2-7	TGCAGCGCTGTGGGGACAGGTGTTTACGAGCAGTACTTC	CSAVGTGVYEQYF